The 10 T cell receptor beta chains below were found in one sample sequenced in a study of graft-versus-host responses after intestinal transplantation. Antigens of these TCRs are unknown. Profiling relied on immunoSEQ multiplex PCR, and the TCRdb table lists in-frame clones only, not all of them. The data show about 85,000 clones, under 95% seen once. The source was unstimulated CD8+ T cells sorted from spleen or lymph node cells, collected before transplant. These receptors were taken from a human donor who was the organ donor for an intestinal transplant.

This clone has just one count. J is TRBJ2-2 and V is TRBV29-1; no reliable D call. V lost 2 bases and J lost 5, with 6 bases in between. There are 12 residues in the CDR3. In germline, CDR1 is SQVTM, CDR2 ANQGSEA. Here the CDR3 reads CSVEYETGELFF. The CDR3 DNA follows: TGCAGCGTTGAATATGAGACCGGGGAGCTGTTTTTT.

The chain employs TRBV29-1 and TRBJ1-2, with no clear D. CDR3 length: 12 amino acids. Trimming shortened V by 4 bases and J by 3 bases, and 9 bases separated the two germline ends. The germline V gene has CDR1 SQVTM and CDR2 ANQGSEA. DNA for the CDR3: TGCAGCGTTGTGTACGAATACTATGGCTACACCTTC. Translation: CSVVYEYYGYTF.

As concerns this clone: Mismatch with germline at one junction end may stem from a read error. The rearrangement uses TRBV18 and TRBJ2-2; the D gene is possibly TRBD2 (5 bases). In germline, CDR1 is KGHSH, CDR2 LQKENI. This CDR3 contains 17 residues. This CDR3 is CASLPPPGMGNTGELFF. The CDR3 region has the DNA TGTGCCAGCTTACCACCGCCGGGGATGGGGAACACCGGGGAGCTGTTTTTT. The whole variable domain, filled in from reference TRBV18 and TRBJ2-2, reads NAGVMQNPRHLVRRRGQEARLRCSPMKGHSHVYWYRQLPEEGLKFMVYLQKENIIDESGMPKERFSAEFPKEGPSILRIQQVVRGDSAAYFCASLPPPGMGNTGELFFGEGSRLTVL.

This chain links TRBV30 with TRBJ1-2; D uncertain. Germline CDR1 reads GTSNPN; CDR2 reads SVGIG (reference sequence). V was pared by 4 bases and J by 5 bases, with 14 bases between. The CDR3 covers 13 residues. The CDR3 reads CAWNDPIEYGYTF. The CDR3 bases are TGTGCCTGGAACGACCCGATAGAGTATGGCTACACCTTC.

CDR3 coding DNA: TGTGCCAGCAGGGTCGGACAGGAGAGATATAGCAATCAGCCCCAGCATTTT. Translating gives CASRVGQERYSNQPQHF. The rearrangement joins TRBV27 to TRBJ1-5, with 7 bases that match TRBD1. The CDR3 extends over 17 amino acids. Germline CDR1 reads MNHEY; CDR2 reads SMNVEV (reference sequence). With V trimmed by 6 bases and J by 0 bases, 11 bases remained unmatched.

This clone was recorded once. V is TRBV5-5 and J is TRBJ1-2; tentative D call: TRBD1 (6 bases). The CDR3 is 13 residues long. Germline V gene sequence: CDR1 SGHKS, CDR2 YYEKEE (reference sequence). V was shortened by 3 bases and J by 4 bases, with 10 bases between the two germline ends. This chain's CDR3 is CASSSGTFYGYTF. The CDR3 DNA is TGTGCCAGCAGCTCCGGGACATTCTATGGCTACACCTTC.

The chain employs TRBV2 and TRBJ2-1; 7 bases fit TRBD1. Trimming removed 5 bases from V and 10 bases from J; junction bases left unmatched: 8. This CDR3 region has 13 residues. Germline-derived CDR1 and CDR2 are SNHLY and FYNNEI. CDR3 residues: CASSPLTGNEQFF. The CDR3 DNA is TGTGCCAGCAGTCCTCTGACAGGGAACGAGCAGTTCTTC.

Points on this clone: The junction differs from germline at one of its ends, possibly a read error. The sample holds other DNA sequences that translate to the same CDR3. The CDR3 bases are TGTGCCAGCAGTTTAGGGGGGCTAAGCAATCAGCCCCAGCATTTT. It is translated as CASSLGGLSNQPQHF. The chain links TRBV7-9 to TRBJ1-5, with D possibly matching TRBD1 (6 bases). The CDR3 consists of 15 residues. CDR1 and CDR2 from the germline V gene are SEHNR and FQNEAQ (reference sequence).

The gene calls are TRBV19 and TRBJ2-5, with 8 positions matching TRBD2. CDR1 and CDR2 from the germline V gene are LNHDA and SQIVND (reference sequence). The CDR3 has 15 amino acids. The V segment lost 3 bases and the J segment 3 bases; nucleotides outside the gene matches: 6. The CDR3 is CASSIPGLGEETQYF. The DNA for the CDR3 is TGTGCCAGTAGTATCCCGGGACTAGGCGAAGAGACCCAGTACTTC.

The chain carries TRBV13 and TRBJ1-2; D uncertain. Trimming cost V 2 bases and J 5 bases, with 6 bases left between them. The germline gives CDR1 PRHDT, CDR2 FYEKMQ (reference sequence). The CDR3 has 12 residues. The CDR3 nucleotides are TGTGCCAGCAGCTTAAGGGATTATGGCTACACCTTC. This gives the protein CASSLRDYGYTF.